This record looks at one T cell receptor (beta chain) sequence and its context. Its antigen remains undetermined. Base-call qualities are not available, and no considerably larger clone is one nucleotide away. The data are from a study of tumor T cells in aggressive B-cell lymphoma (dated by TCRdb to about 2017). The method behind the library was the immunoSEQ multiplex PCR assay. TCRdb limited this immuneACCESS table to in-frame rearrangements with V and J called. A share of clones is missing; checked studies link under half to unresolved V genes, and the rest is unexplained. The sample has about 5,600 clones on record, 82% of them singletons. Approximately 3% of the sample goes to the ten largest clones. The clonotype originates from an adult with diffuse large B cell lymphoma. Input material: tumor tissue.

The CDR3 amino acid sequence is: CSVDSAGTGEQFF. The nucleotide sequence reads TGCAGCGTTGACTCTGCCGGGACAGGGGAGCAGTTCTTC. The rearrangement joined TRBV29-1 to TRBJ2-1; 9 middle bases align to TRBD1. The CDR3 runs 13 residues from the cysteine to the phenylalanine. Only CDR3 DNA remains: 39 bases, in frame from the first base. Trimming leaves V shorter by 3 bases and J shorter by 10 bases, with the junction holding 7 bases beyond the gene matches. CDR1 SQVTM and CDR2 ANQGSEA are derived from the germline V gene.